The rows below give T cell receptor beta chains drawn from one sample of a study of T cells in Graves' hyperthyroidism and ophthalmopathy. TCRdb fed the multiplex PCR reads into MiXCR, producing one record per CDR3 protein. This table holds some 570,000 distinct CDR3 sequences, approximately 17% found once. Sequencing was carried out using blood. These receptors were collected from a young woman with Graves' ophthalmopathy. CDR3s include the opening cysteine and the closing phenylalanine or tryptophan. Each record gives: D gene, V gene, clone size, J gene, CDR3 protein, CDR3 DNA. D genes are given only for firm matches. Some rows mark clone size as missing; the rest say once, few, many or name a class of expanded clone.

>TRBD2|TRBV28|many|TRBJ2-3
CASRAGTSGTPQTDTQYF
TGTGCCAGCAGAGCCGGGACTAGCGGGACCCCCCAGACAGATACGCAGTATTTT
>.|TRBV6-5|once|TRBJ2-2
CASSYRGAYGELFF
TGTGCCAGCAGTTACAGGGGGGCTTACGGGGAGCTGTTTTTT
>TRBD1|TRBV5-1|few|TRBJ1-5
CASSFLQGARQPQHF
TGCGCCAGCAGCTTTTTACAGGGGGCAAGACAGCCCCAGCATTTT
>.|TRBV11-2|few|TRBJ2-7
CASSSIGGRIHEQYF
TGTGCCAGCAGCTCAATCGGGGGGCGCATCCACGAGCAGTACTTC
>TRBD1|TRBV11-2|many|TRBJ2-2
CASSAVGQGVTGELFF
TGTGCCAGCAGCGCCGTGGGACAGGGGGTCACCGGGGAGCTGTTTTTT
>TRBD1|TRBV7-9|few|TRBJ1-1
CASSVDRGGKNTEAFF
TGTGCCAGCAGCGTGGACAGGGGAGGTAAGAACACTGAAGCTTTCTTT
>.|TRBV20-1|.|TRBJ1-5
CSALIPGANQPQHF
TGCAGTGCCTTAATACCAGGGGCCAATCAGCCCCAGCATTTT
>TRBD2|TRBV7-8|.|TRBJ2-3
CASSPSGGTSTDTQYF
TGTGCCAGCAGCCCTAGCGGGGGAACTAGCACAGATACGCAGTATTTT
>TRBD1|TRBV5-5|.|TRBJ1-2
CASSSLDRAKHTNYGYTF
TGTGCCAGCAGCTCGTTGGACAGGGCGAAACACACTAACTATGGCTACACCTTC
>.|TRBV6-1|few|TRBJ2-3
CASSDYGGPYSTDTQYF
TGTGCCAGCAGTGATTATGGGGGCCCCTATAGCACAGATACGCAGTATTTT
>.|TRBV19|.|TRBJ2-4
CASSHWGPEGGQIKNIQYF
TGTGCCAGTAGCCATTGGGGACCAGAAGGTGGACAGATCAAAAACATTCAGTACTTC
>TRBD2|TRBV2|many|TRBJ2-2
CASRPSSGNTGELFF
TGTGCCAGCAGACCTTCTAGCGGGAACACCGGGGAGCTGTTTTTT
>.|TRBV5-6|many|TRBJ2-3
CASSPTGANTDTQYF
TGTGCCAGCAGCCCTACTGGGGCCAACACAGATACGCAGTATTTT
>.|TRBV27|many|TRBJ2-1
CASSLRGHAVGYNEQFF
TGTGCCAGCAGTTTACGGGGTCACGCGGTGGGGTACAATGAGCAGTTCTTC
>.|TRBV25-1|many|TRBJ2-2
CASSEGAGELFF
TGTGCCAGCAGTGAGGGGGCCGGGGAGCTGTTTTTT
>.|TRBV6-2/TRBV6-3|few|TRBJ1-5
CASSSPGPQPQHF
TGTGCCAGCAGTTCCCCGGGGCCTCAGCCCCAGCATTTT
>.|TRBV6-1|.|TRBJ2-1
CASSEGRGLAYNEQFF
TGTGCCAGCAGTGAAGGTAGGGGATTAGCCTACAATGAGCAGTTCTTC
>.|TRBV7-9|.|TRBJ2-1
CASSFGRDNEQFF
TGTGCCAGCAGTTTTGGCAGGGACAATGAGCAGTTCTTC
>.|TRBV27|few|TRBJ1-2
CASGPSGLLYGYTF
TGTGCCAGCGGACCATCGGGACTGTTATATGGCTACACCTTC
>TRBD2|TRBV5-1|.|TRBJ2-1
CASSWGTSFWDPEQFF
TGCGCCAGCAGCTGGGGGACTAGTTTCTGGGACCCTGAGCAGTTCTTC
>.|TRBV7-9|many|TRBJ2-2
CASSPLNTGELFF
TGTGCCAGCAGCCCCCTTAACACCGGGGAGCTGTTTTTT
>TRBD1|TRBV7-6|many|TRBJ2-5
CASSLGAQGAGAVETQYF
TGTGCCAGCAGCTTAGGTGCCCAGGGGGCAGGTGCCGTAGAGACCCAGTACTTC
>.|TRBV30|many|TRBJ1-3
CAWSVTASGNTIYF
TGTGCCTGGAGTGTTACCGCCTCTGGAAACACCATATATTTT
>.|TRBV20-1|many|TRBJ1-1
CSARDGGNTEAFF
TGCAGTGCTAGAGATGGCGGGAACACTGAAGCTTTCTTT
>.|TRBV7-2|many|TRBJ2-3
CASSPGLGSTDTQYF
TGTGCCAGCAGCCCAGGACTGGGGAGCACAGATACGCAGTATTTT
>TRBD2|TRBV6-6|many|TRBJ2-3
CASSSLGLAGGRDTQYF
TGTGCCAGCAGTTCCCTCGGACTAGCGGGAGGTAGAGATACGCAGTATTTT
>TRBD2|TRBV28|.|TRBJ2-7
CASSPLSGRASDEQYF
TGTGCCAGCAGCCCTCTCAGCGGGAGGGCCTCGGACGAGCAGTACTTC